This T cell receptor beta chain is drawn from a study of identical twins. Whole-study results and caveats: Conclusions came from cross-sectional statistical analysis, not from following the same donors.

TCRdb re-called the 5' RACE reads with MiXCR, one entry per CDR3 protein. In the table there are about 700,000 distinct CDR3 sequences, 8.6% of which are singletons. This clonotype was counted a few times. As yet, its antigen is unknown. V was pared by 3 bases and J by 3 bases, with 15 bases between. This CDR3 spans 16 amino acids. These sequences were also reported in another study, on yellow fever vaccine responses in identical twins.

The chain carries TRBV12-3 or TRBV12-4 and TRBJ2-1, with D possibly being TRBD2 (5 bases). The sample comprised PBMCs. The receptor comes from a young woman in good health. CDR3 sequence reads: CASSFLSAEGYNEQFF. The CDR3 nucleotides are TGTGCCAGCAGTTTCCTTTCAGCGGAAGGCTACAATGAGCAGTTCTTC.